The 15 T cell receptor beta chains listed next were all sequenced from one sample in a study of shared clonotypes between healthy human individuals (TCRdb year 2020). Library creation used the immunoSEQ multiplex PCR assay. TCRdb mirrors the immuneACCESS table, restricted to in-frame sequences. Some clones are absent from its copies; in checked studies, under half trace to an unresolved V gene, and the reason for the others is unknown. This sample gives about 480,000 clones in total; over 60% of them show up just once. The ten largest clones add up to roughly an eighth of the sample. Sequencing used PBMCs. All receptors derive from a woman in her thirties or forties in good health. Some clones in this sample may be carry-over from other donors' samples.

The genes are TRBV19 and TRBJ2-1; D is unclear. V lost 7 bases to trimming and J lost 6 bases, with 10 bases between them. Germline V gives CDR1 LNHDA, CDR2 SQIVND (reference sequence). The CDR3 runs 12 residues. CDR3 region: CASNDSGNEQFF. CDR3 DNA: TGTGCCAGTAATGACTCCGGCAATGAGCAGTTCTTC. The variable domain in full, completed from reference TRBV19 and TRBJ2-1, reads DGGITQSPKYLFRKEGQNVTLSCEQNLNHDAMYWYRQDPGQGLRLIYYSQIVNDFQKGDIAEGYSVSREKKESFPLTVTSAQKNPTAFYLCASNDSGNEQFFGPGTRLTVL.

This CDR3 is CASSLGGGAQPQHF. Here the CDR3 DNA reads TGTGCCAGCAGCTTGGGCGGGGGGGCACAGCCCCAGCATTTT. The genes are TRBV7-2 and TRBJ1-5, with a tentative D call TRBD1 (6 bases). CDR1 and CDR2 from the germline V gene are SGHTA and FQGNSA. Trimming removed 3 bases from V and 7 bases from J, with 13 bases in between. The CDR3 has 14 amino acids.

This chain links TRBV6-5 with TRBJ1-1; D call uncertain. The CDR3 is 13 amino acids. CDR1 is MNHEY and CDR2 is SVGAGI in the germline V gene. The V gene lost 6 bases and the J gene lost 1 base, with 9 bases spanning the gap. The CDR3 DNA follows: TGTGCCAGCAGCCCACAGAAGAACACTGAAGCTTTCTTT. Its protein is CASSPQKNTEAFF.

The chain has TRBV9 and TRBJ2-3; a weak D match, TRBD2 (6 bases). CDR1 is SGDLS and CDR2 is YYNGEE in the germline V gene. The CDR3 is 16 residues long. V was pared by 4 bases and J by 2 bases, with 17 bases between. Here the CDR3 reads CASSSDGGTITDTQYF. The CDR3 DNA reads TGTGCCAGCAGCTCCGATGGGGGGACGATCACAGATACGCAGTATTTT.

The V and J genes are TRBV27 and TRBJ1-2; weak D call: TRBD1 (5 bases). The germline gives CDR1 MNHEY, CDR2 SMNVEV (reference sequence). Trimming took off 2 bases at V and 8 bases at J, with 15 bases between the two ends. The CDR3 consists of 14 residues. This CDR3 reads CASSLRRGAGGYTF. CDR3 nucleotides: TGTGCCAGCAGTTTAAGGCGCGGGGCGGGGGGCTACACCTTC.

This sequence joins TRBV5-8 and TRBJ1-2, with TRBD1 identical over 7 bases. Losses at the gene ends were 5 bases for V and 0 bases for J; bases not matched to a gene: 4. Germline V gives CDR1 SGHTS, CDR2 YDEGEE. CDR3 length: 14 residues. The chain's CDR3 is CASRNRGSNYGYTF. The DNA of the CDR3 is TGTGCCAGCAGGAACAGGGGCTCTAACTATGGCTACACCTTC.

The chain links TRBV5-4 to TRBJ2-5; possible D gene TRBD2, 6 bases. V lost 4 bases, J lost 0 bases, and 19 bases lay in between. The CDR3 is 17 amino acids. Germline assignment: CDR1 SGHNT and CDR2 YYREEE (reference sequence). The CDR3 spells CASSPLGSGSYQETQYF. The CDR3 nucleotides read TGTGCCAGCAGCCCCCTGGGTAGCGGTTCGTACCAAGAGACCCAGTACTTC.

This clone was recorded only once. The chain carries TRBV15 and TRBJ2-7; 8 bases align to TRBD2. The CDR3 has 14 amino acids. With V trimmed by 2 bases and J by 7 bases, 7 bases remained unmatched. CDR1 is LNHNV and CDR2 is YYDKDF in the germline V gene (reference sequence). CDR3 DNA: TGTGCCACCAGCAGAATTGGACTAGCTCGGGAGCAGTACTTC. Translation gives CATSRIGLAREQYF.

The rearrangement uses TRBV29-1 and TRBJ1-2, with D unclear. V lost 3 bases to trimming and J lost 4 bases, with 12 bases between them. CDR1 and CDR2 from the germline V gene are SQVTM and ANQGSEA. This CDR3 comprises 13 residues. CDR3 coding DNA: TGCAGCGTTGAGCGGGGAGACGGCTATGGCTACACCTTC. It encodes CSVERGDGYGYTF.

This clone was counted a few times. The CDR3 region has the DNA TGCGCCAGCAGCCAAGATAGAGCGGGAGCAGATACGCAGTATTTT. Encoded protein: CASSQDRAGADTQYF. J is TRBJ2-3 and V is TRBV4-3; TRBD2 agrees at 8 bases. The junction had 3 bases not matched to a gene; V was cut back by 0 bases and J by 4 bases. The CDR3 sequence is 15 residues long. Looked up from germline, CDR1 is LGHNA and CDR2 is YSLEER.

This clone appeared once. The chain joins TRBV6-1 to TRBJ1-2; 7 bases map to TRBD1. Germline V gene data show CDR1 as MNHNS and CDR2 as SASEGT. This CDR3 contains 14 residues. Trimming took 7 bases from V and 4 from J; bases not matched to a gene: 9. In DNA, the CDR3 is TGTGCCAGCACCACCGACAGGGCGATCTATGGCTACACCTTC. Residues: CASTTDRAIYGYTF.

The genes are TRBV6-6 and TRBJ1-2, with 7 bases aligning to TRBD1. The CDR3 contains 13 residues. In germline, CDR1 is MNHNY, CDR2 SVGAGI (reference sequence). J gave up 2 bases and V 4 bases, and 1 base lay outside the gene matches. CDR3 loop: CASSSGQNYGYTF. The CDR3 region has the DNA TGTGCCAGCAGTTCGGGACAGAACTATGGCTACACCTTC.

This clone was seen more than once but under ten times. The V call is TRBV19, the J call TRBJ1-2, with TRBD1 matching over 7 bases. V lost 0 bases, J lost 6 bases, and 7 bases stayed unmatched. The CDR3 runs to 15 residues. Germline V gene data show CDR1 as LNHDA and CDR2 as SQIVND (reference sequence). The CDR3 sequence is CASSIDRQGVDGYTF. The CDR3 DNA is TGTGCCAGTAGTATAGATCGACAGGGTGTCGATGGCTACACCTTC.

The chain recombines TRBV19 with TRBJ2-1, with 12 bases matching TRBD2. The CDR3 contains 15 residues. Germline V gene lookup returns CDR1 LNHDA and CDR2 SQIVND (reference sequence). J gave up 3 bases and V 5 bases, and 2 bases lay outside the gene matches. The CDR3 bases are TGTGCCAGTAGTTCTAGCGGGAGGGTCTACAATGAGCAGTTCTTC. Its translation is CASSSSGRVYNEQFF.

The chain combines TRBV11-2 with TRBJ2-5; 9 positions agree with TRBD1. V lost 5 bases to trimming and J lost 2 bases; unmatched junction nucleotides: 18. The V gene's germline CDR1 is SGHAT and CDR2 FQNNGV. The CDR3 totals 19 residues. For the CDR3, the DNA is TGTGCCAGCAGCGCATCGGGTGGGACAGGGAGATTTGGGCAAGAGACCCAGTACTTC. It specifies CASSASGGTGRFGQETQYF. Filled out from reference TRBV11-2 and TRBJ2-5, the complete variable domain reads EAGVAQSPRYKIIEKRQSVAFWCNPISGHATLYWYQQILGQGPKLLIQFQNNGVVDDSQLPKDRFSAERLKGVDSTLKIQPAKLEDSAVYLCASSASGGTGRFGQETQYFGPGTRLLVL.